The rows below give T cell receptor beta chains drawn from one sample of a study of OX40 agonist ivuxolimab in advanced cancers. TCRdb's table, derived via immunoSEQ multiplex PCR, lists solely in-frame clones and lacks some. The profile shows 90,000 to 100,000 clones, around 95% of them singletons. The source was CD4+ or CD8+ T cells sorted from blood, collected in a trial of the OX40 agonist ivuxolimab. These receptors were taken from an adult with an advanced solid tumor such as melanoma, head and neck, liver or kidney cancer. The CDR3 runs from the conserved cysteine through the conserved F or W. D genes are given only for firm matches. Some rows mark clone size as missing; the rest say once, few, many or name a class of expanded clone.

>TRBV5-4|-|-|TRBJ1-1
TGTGCCAGCAGCTTGGGGGCCGACACTGAAGCTTTCTTT
CASSLGADTEAFF
>TRBV6-5|TRBD1|-|TRBJ2-7
TGTGCCAGCATAGACAGGGATACCTACGAGCAGTACTTC
CASIDRDTYEQYF
>TRBV6-5|-|once|TRBJ1-1
TGTGCCAGCCGGGGGTTACTGAACACTGAAGCTTTCTTT
CASRGLLNTEAFF
>TRBV4-1|-|-|TRBJ2-3
TGCGCCAGCAGCCAAGTATTCGGGGGTGCAGATACGCAGTATTTT
CASSQVFGGADTQYF
>TRBV11-2|-|-|TRBJ2-7
TGTGCCAGCAGCTTAGATCCCCCCCCTCCCTACGAGCAGTACTTC
CASSLDPPPPYEQYF
>TRBV9|-|-|TRBJ2-7
TGTGCCAGCAGCGTAGATTCGAGGGAGCAGTACTTC
CASSVDSREQYF
>TRBV11-2|TRBD2|-|TRBJ2-1
TGTGCCAGCAGCGACGGGACTAGCGGGAACAATGAGCAGTTCTTC
CASSDGTSGNNEQFF
>TRBV11-2|-|-|TRBJ1-4
TGTGCCAGCAGCTTAGGTCCGCAGATAGGGGCTAATGAAAAACTGTTTTTT
CASSLGPQIGANEKLFF
>TRBV4-1|TRBD2|-|TRBJ2-5
TGCGCCAGCAGCCAAGCGTTGACTAGCGGCCAAGAGACCCAGTACTTC
CASSQALTSGQETQYF
>TRBV27|-|-|TRBJ2-1
TGTGCCAGCAGTTCCGGACCATACAATGAGCAGTTCTTC
CASSSGPYNEQFF
>TRBV5-4|TRBD2|-|TRBJ2-7
TGTGCCAGCAGCTTGGGGCTAGCGGGAGACTACGAGCAGTACTTC
CASSLGLAGDYEQYF
>TRBV19|TRBD1|once|TRBJ2-7
TGTGCCAGTAGTGCCGGGACAGGCGATTTCTACGAGCAGTACTTC
CASSAGTGDFYEQYF
>TRBV27|-|-|TRBJ2-7
TGTGCCAGCAGTTTATCGATAGGAGGGGGGGTCTACGAGCAGTACTTC
CASSLSIGGGVYEQYF
>TRBV11-2|TRBD2|-|TRBJ2-7
TGTGCCAGCAGCGTAGCGGGAAGCTCCTACGAGCAGTACTTC
CASSVAGSSYEQYF
>TRBV15|-|once|TRBJ1-1
TGTGCCACCAGCAGAGGTGGGGACGTGAACACTGAAGCTTTCTTT
CATSRGGDVNTEAFF
>TRBV19|TRBD2|-|TRBJ2-7
TGTGCCAGTAGTATATCCCCTAGCGGGTACGAGCAGTACTTC
CASSISPSGYEQYF
>TRBV4-1|-|-|TRBJ1-1
TGCGCCAGCAGCCACCCCATCGGTGGGAACACTGAAGCTTTCTTT
CASSHPIGGNTEAFF
>TRBV6-9|-|-|TRBJ2-7
TGTGCCAGCAGTTACCTAGAAACCGGCGAGCAGTACTTC
CASSYLETGEQYF
>TRBV14|-|-|TRBJ1-1
TGTGCCAGCAGCCAGGGTACGGAGCGGCGCACTGAAGCTTTCTTT
CASSQGTERRTEAFF
>TRBV29-1|-|-|TRBJ2-1
TGCAGCGAGGGCCACAATGAGCAGTTCTTC
CSEGHNEQFF
>TRBV6-5|-|-|TRBJ1-6
TGTGCCAGCAGTTACTCGGAGACAGCTTATAATTCACCCCTCCACTTT
CASSYSETAYNSPLHF
>TRBV11-3|-|-|TRBJ2-1
TGTGCCAGCAGCTTAGATAATCTTGAGCAGTTCTTC
CASSLDNLEQFF
>TRBV4-1|TRBD1|-|TRBJ2-1
TGCGCCAGCAGCCACCCGGGACAGAGCTCCTACAATGAGCAGTTCTTC
CASSHPGQSSYNEQFF
>TRBV7-9|-|once|TRBJ2-3
TGTGCCAGCAGCCCCCGCCAGGCCCAACTTCAATACACAGATACGCAGTATTTT
CASSPRQAQLQYTDTQYF
>TRBV5-6|-|-|TRBJ2-7
TGTGCCAGCAGCCCACCATACGCGAGCGTGAGCTACGAGCAGTACTTC
CASSPPYASVSYEQYF
>TRBV9|TRBD2|-|TRBJ2-7
TGTGCCAGCAGCGTAGAGGGCGGGGGTCCCTACGAGCAGTACTTC
CASSVEGGGPYEQYF
>TRBV4-3|-|-|TRBJ1-4
TGCGCCAGCAGCCAAGGGGCAGCAACTAATGAAAAACTGTTTTTT
CASSQGAATNEKLFF
>TRBV7-9|-|-|TRBJ1-2
TGTGCCAGCAGCTTAGAGTCTAACTATGGCTACACCTTC
CASSLESNYGYTF
>TRBV28|-|-|TRBJ2-7
TGTGCCAGCAGTTTAATTGGGACCTCATTCTCCTACGAGCAGTACTTC
CASSLIGTSFSYEQYF
>TRBV7-9|TRBD1|once|TRBJ2-6
TGTGCCAGTCAGGGGGATGGGGCCAACGTCCTGACTTTC
CASQGDGANVLTF
>TRBV11-1|TRBD1|-|TRBJ2-2
TGTGCCAGCAGCTCCGGGACAGCGGCTGGGGAGCTGTTTTTT
CASSSGTAAGELFF
>TRBV4-1|TRBD1|-|TRBJ2-7
TGCGCCAGCAGCCACCCGGGACAGACCTACGAGCAGTACTTC
CASSHPGQTYEQYF
>TRBV19|-|-|TRBJ1-5
TGTGCCAGTAGTAGTAGGAGCAATCAGCCCCAGCATTTT
CASSSRSNQPQHF
>TRBV27|TRBD1|-|TRBJ1-5
TGTGCCAGCAGCCCGGGACAGGGGATCCTAAGCAATCAGCCCCAGCATTTT
CASSPGQGILSNQPQHF
>TRBV7-9|-|-|TRBJ1-3
TGTGCCAGCAGCTTAACGAGGGCCTCCTCTGGAAACACCATATATTTT
CASSLTRASSGNTIYF
>TRBV5-6|TRBD1|-|TRBJ1-3
TGTGCCAGCAGCCCGGACAGGAGGCGAAACACCATATATTTT
CASSPDRRRNTIYF
>TRBV4-1|-|-|TRBJ2-3
TGCGCCAGCAGCCAAGATCGGGGTACCCTCCCAGATACGCAGTATTTT
CASSQDRGTLPDTQYF
>TRBV5-8|-|-|TRBJ2-5
TGTGCCAGCAGCCCACGTGCGGGGACCCAGTACTTC
CASSPRAGTQYF
>TRBV5-1|-|-|TRBJ1-1
TGCGCCAGCAGGCTGGCTCCCAACACTGAAGCTTTCTTT
CASRLAPNTEAFF
>TRBV5-6|TRBD1|-|TRBJ2-5
TGTGCCAGCAGCCGACAGGGTGAAGGGGCCCAGTACTTC
CASSRQGEGAQYF
>TRBV28|TRBD1|-|TRBJ2-7
TGTGCCAGCAGTTCCCTCTTACCGAATCCGGGACAGCTGATCTACGAGCAGTACTTC
CASSSLLPNPGQLIYEQYF
>TRBV27|-|-|TRBJ1-5
TGTGCCAGCAGCGTCGCGGGACAACAGCCCCAGCATTTT
CASSVAGQQPQHF
>TRBV7-2|TRBD2|-|TRBJ2-1
TGTGCCAGCAGCTTTGTGCTTAGCGGGAGGGCGTCCTACAATGAGCAGTTCTTC
CASSFVLSGRASYNEQFF
>TRBV29-1|-|once|TRBJ2-3
TGCAGCGTTGAAAACAAGCACACAGATACGCAGTATTTT
CSVENKHTDTQYF
>TRBV5-1|TRBD1|-|TRBJ2-2
TGCGCCAGCAGCTGGACAGGGGAGTCCGGGGAGCTGTTTTTT
CASSWTGESGELFF
>TRBV2|TRBD1|-|TRBJ2-5
TGTGCCAGCAGTGATGGGGACAGGGGGAAAGAGACCCAGTACTTC
CASSDGDRGKETQYF
>TRBV21-1|-|-|TRBJ2-3
TGTGCCAGCAGCAAAGACCGTCCAGATACGCAGTATTTT
CASSKDRPDTQYF
>TRBV6-5|TRBD2|once|TRBJ2-3
TGTGCCAGCAGTTACGGGACTAGCCCCAGCACAGATACGCAGTATTTT
CASSYGTSPSTDTQYF
>TRBV7-3|TRBD2|once|TRBJ2-1
TGTGCCAGCAGCTTATCATTAGCGGGGGGACCCTACAATGAGCAGTTCTTC
CASSLSLAGGPYNEQFF
>TRBV5-8|-|-|TRBJ2-6
TGTGCCAGCAGCTTTGGGGTAGGGGCCAACGTCCTGACTTTC
CASSFGVGANVLTF
>TRBV9|-|-|TRBJ2-7
TGTGCCAGCAGCGTAACCAGCGGAGGGGGGTACGAGCAGTACTTC
CASSVTSGGGYEQYF
>TRBV7-9|TRBD2|once|TRBJ2-5
TGTGCCAGCAGCAAAACTAGCGGGAGGTCAGAGACCCAGTACTTC
CASSKTSGRSETQYF
>TRBV27|TRBD2|-|TRBJ2-7
TGTGCCAGCAGTTTAGGACTAGCGGGGATCTACGAGCAGTACTTC
CASSLGLAGIYEQYF
>TRBV27|-|-|TRBJ2-5
TGTGCCAGCAGGTTGACAGGTCCTCAAGAGACCCAGTACTTC
CASRLTGPQETQYF
>TRBV29-1|TRBD2|-|TRBJ2-3
TGCAGCGTTGGTTGGGCTAGCGGTACAGATACGCAGTATTTT
CSVGWASGTDTQYF
>TRBV5-4|-|-|TRBJ2-7
TGTGCCAGCAGCCGGGGTGTGGGGGGCATTCTCTACGAGCAGTACTTC
CASSRGVGGILYEQYF
>TRBV28|-|-|TRBJ1-5
TGTGCCAGCAGTTTTTTGGGGTCAGGTAATAGCAATCAGCCCCAGCATTTT
CASSFLGSGNSNQPQHF